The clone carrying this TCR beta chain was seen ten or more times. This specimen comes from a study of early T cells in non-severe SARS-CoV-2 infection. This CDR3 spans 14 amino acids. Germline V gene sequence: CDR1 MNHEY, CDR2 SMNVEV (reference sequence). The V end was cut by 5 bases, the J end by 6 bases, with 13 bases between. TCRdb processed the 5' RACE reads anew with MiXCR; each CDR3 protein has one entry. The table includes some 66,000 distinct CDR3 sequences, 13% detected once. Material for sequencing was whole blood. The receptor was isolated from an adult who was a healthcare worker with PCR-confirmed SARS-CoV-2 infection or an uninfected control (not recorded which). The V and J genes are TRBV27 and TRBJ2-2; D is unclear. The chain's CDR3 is CASSPRRGAGELFF. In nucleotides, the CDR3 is TGTGCCAGCAGTCCGCGGAGAGGCGCCGGGGAGCTGTTTTTT.